These T cell receptor beta chains were read from a single sample in a study of blood T cells in healthy people across ages. MiXCR, run by TCRdb on the 5' RACE reads, gives a single entry per CDR3 protein. The table lists 1.4 million to 1.5 million distinct CDR3 sequences, 40% to 50% of them singletons. The specimen was blood. These receptors were taken from a woman under 30 in good health. Each CDR3 is given with its conserved first and last residue. Each record gives: D gene, clone size, J gene, V gene, CDR3 DNA, CDR3 protein. A D gene is named only where the DNA matches it firmly. Size tells how often a clone was seen (once, few, many) or the class of an expanded clone, and some rows leave it out.

>NA|NA|TRBJ1-1|TRBV20-1
TGCAGTACCGGGCAGGGCAGTTCTGAAGCTTTCTTT
CSTGQGSSEAFF
>TRBD1|NA|TRBJ1-5|TRBV20-1
TGCAGTGCTATCCCGACAGGGAATAGCAATCAGCCCCAGCATTTT
CSAIPTGNSNQPQHF
>TRBD2|NA|TRBJ2-1|TRBV5-1
TGCGCCAGCACATCGGGACTAGCGGGACCTAGTGAGCAGTTCTTC
CASTSGLAGPSEQFF
>TRBD2|NA|TRBJ2-1|TRBV5-1
TGCGCCAGCACCCTTAGCGGGGGTTCCTACAATGAGCAGTTCTTC
CASTLSGGSYNEQFF
>TRBD1|few|TRBJ2-5|TRBV3-1
TGTGCCAGCAGCCAAGGTGTCAGGGGGATGGGAGAGCAGTACTTC
CASSQGVRGMGEQYF
>NA|NA|TRBJ1-2|TRBV6-1
TGTGCCAGCAGTCCGTCGGGAAGAAGCCTCTATGGCTACACCTTC
CASSPSGRSLYGYTF
>NA|NA|TRBJ1-6|TRBV2
TGTGCCAGCAGTTCACGGGACGACTGGTCACTGGGCTCACCCCTCCACTTT
CASSSRDDWSLGSPLHF
>NA|once|TRBJ2-7|TRBV29-1
TGCAGCGTTGAAGTCGTGGACGAGCAGTACTTC
CSVEVVDEQYF
>NA|few|TRBJ2-7|TRBV15
TGTGCCACCAGCCGCCTAGTGGATGTCTGGAACGAGCAGTACTTC
CATSRLVDVWNEQYF
>TRBD1|few|TRBJ1-1|TRBV20-1
TGCAGTGCTAGTTCGGGGACAGCTAAAGCTTTCTTT
CSASSGTAKAFF
>TRBD1|few|TRBJ1-2|TRBV20-1
TGCAGTGCTAGAGTCCCGGGACAGGGGACTTATGGCTACACCTTC
CSARVPGQGTYGYTF
>NA|few|TRBJ1-2|TRBV4-1
TGCGCCAGCAGCCACGAGGTGTCCTATGGCTACACCTTC
CASSHEVSYGYTF
>NA|NA|TRBJ2-7|TRBV5-5
TGTGCCAGCAGCTTGGCCCAGGGACGGTCGCAGTACTTC
CASSLAQGRSQYF
>TRBD2|NA|TRBJ2-5|TRBV2
TGTGCCAGCGGTGGGGGACTAGTCCAAGAGACCCAGTACTTC
CASGGGLVQETQYF
>TRBD2|few|TRBJ2-5|TRBV20-1
TGCAGTGCTAGCTCCCTAGCGGAGCAAGAGACCCAGTACTTC
CSASSLAEQETQYF
>NA|few|TRBJ2-3|TRBV6-2/TRBV6-3
TGTGCCAGCAGTTGGGACGGACCTAGCACAGATACGCAGTATTTT
CASSWDGPSTDTQYF